This T cell receptor (beta chain) was observed in a study of blood T cell repertoires in COVID-19. As for the study in general: Samples taken during acute and convalescent COVID-19 were collected in the United States, Italy and Spain. T cells, B-cell-depleted T cells, or PBMCs provided the cDNA or gDNA that served as material.

Here immunoSEQ multiplex PCR was the method, and the copy in TCRdb shows in-frame clones only, minus some. The sample consists of about 290,000 clones, just under 85% of them appearing once. With 7 bases removed from V and 5 bases from J, the gap between germline ends came to 15 bases. This CDR3 has 14 amino acids. Germline V gives CDR1 SGDLS, CDR2 YYNGEE. This TCR was recovered from a woman aged 45-65 years with active or convalescent COVID-19. The source material was peripheral blood. The rearrangement uses TRBV9 and TRBJ2-2; no definite D call. CDR3 bases: TGTGCCAGCCACTCAGAGTCGGGTACCGGGGAGCTGTTTTTT. Its protein is CASHSESGTGELFF.